These 14 T cell receptor beta chains were sequenced from one sample in a study of T cells in women clearing cervical HPV infection. Some clones are missing from TCRdb's copy, which holds only in-frame ones; the method was immunoSEQ multiplex PCR. In total, the table holds more than 20,000 clones. Sample: blood buffy coat. These receptors all stem from a woman between 18 and 70 years old with a cervical HPV16 infection that either progressed to CIN3+ or cleared (not recorded which).

Notes on this clone: The missing CDR3 end, 3 residues past where the read stops, is filled in from the germline J gene. J is TRBJ1-3 and V is TRBV18; no clear D gene. The CDR3 is made up of 14 amino acids. Trimming stripped 3 bases from V and 1 base from J, with 7 bases between. Germline V gives CDR1 KGHSH, CDR2 LQKENI. CDR3 protein: CASSPVESGNTIYF. Partial CDR3 DNA: TGTGCCAGCTCACCTGTAGAATCTGGAAACACC.

In the case of this clone: The read ends 3 residues early relative to the CDR3; the germline J gene fills the gap. The chain couples TRBV5-1 to TRBJ2-5; 12 bases are shared with TRBD2. The CDR3 is 15 amino acids. Germline trimming cut 0 bases from V and 3 bases from J; bases unmatched to any gene: 0. From germline, CDR1 is SGHRS and CDR2 YFSETQ. CDR3 sequence reads: CASSLGLAGEETQYF. The CDR3 DNA, read in part, is TGCGCCAGCAGCTTGGGACTAGCGGGAGAAGAGACC.

Details on this clone: The CDR3 is cut off 3 residues early in the read; its end comes from the germline J gene. The rearrangement joins TRBV28 to TRBJ2-5, with TRBD1 matching over 8 bases. Per germline, CDR1 MDHEN and CDR2 SYDVKM. The length of the CDR3 is 14 residues. V shed 4 bases and J 2 bases; nucleotides not matched to a gene: 3. The CDR3 bases that were read are TGTGCCAGCAGTTCGGGACAGGCTCAAGAGACC. Translation: CASSSGQAQET. The complete CDR3 protein is CASSSGQAQETQYF.

Turning to this clone: Sequencing ends 3 residues short of the CDR3 end; the germline J gene provides the rest. The chain is built from TRBV27 and TRBJ1-6; no definite D call. The CDR3 contains 15 residues. Germline V gene sequence: CDR1 MNHEY, CDR2 SMNVEV (reference sequence). The V end was cut by 6 bases, the J end by 7 bases, with 16 bases between. The CDR3 region is CASSPQLNLNSPLHF. The sequenced part of the CDR3 DNA is TGTGCCAGCAGCCCACAGCTTAATTTAAATTCACCC.

Regarding this clone: The read stops 3 residues short of the end of the CDR3; the missing end is completed from the germline J gene. J is TRBJ2-2 and V is TRBV2; perhaps TRBD2 as D (7 bases). Trimming stripped 8 bases from V and 6 bases from J, with 19 bases between. This CDR3 has 15 residues. Germline CDR1 is SNHLY and CDR2 is FYNNEI. CDR3 loop: CASYGGGGRPGELFF. CDR3 DNA, as far as it was read: TGTGCCAGCTATGGGGGCGGGGGTCGGCCCGGGGAG.

Of note for this clone: The CDR3 goes on 3 residues after the read ends, and that part is filled in from the germline J gene. This rearrangement joins TRBV5-6 to TRBJ2-5; perhaps D is TRBD1 or TRBD2 (7 bases each). The CDR3 sequence is 14 residues long. Germline-derived CDR1 and CDR2 are SGHDT and YYEEEE. V was trimmed by 3 bases and J by 5 bases, leaving 14 bases between them. The CDR3 DNA, read in part, is TGTGCCAGCAGCTCGTCAGGGGGAGGGGAGACC. Its translation is CASSSSGGGET. The CDR3 in full is CASSSSGGGETQYF. The full variable domain, rest sourced from reference TRBV5-6 and TRBJ2-5, is DAGVTQSPTHLIKTRGQQVTLRCSPKSGHDTVSWYQQALGQGPQFIFQYYEEEERQRGNFPDRFSGHQFPNYSSELNVNALLLGDSALYLCASSSSGGGETQYFGPGTRLLVL.

As concerns this clone: The CDR3 end falls 3 residues outside the read, so it is completed with the germline J gene. The rearrangement joins TRBV11-2 to TRBJ1-1; D unresolved. This CDR3 is built from 13 residues. CDR1 and CDR2 (germline): SGHAT, FQNNGV. V lost 2 bases to trimming and J lost 5 bases, with 9 bases between them. The covered CDR3 bases are TGTGCCAGCAGCTTATCGGGTGGGACTGAA. This sequence encodes CASSLSGGTE. The complete CDR3 protein is CASSLSGGTEAFF.

With regard to this clone: The read falls 3 residues short of the CDR3 end, and the missing part is taken from the germline J gene. The chain couples TRBV20-1 to TRBJ2-5, with TRBD2 identical over 9 bases. Looked up from germline, CDR1 is DFQATT and CDR2 is SNEGSKA (reference sequence). CDR3 length: 13 residues. J lost 5 bases, V lost 6 bases, and 7 bases had no gene match. The CDR3 region is CSAEGTSLETQYF. The sequenced part of the CDR3 DNA is TGCAGTGCCGAAGGGACTAGCCTTGAGACC.

As regards this clone: Read sequence stops 3 residues before the CDR3 end, and the germline J gene provides the missing end. The chain links TRBV28 to TRBJ2-1, with 12 positions matching TRBD2. Losses at the gene ends were 4 bases for V and 9 bases for J; bases not matched to a gene: 7. Per the germline V gene, CDR1 is MDHEN and CDR2 is SYDVKM. The CDR3 sequence is 15 residues long. CDR3 DNA (partial): TGTGCCAGCAGTTCCCGGACTAGCGGGATTGGTGAG. Translating it yields CASSSRTSGIGE. The CDR3, in full, reads CASSSRTSGIGEQFF.

Regarding this clone: The sequenced fragment ends 3 residues before the CDR3 boundary, so the rest is inferred from the germline J gene. V gene TRBV14 combines with J gene TRBJ2-2, with unresolved D. The CDR3 contains 14 residues. V lost 4 bases and J 3 bases, leaving 9 bases between the germline ends. The V gene's germline CDR1 is SGHDN and CDR2 FVKESK. CDR3 DNA (partial): TGTGCCAGCAGCCGATCCCGGGACACCGGGGAG. Translated, it gives CASSRSRDTGE. The complete CDR3 reads CASSRSRDTGELFF.

Remarks on this clone: Read sequence stops 3 residues before the CDR3 end, and the germline J gene provides the missing end. The chain links TRBV2 to TRBJ2-1; 10 bases align to TRBD1. Germline-derived CDR1 and CDR2 are SNHLY and FYNNEI. Trimming cost V 8 bases and J 8 bases; bases outside gene matches: 12. The CDR3 has 15 residues. The sequenced part of the CDR3 DNA is TGTGCCAGCCTTAGGCGGACAGGGGGAGGGGATGAG. It is translated as CASLRRTGGGDE. In full, the CDR3 is CASLRRTGGGDEQFF.

About this clone itself: The read finishes 3 residues shy of the CDR3 end, and the germline J gene is used to complete it. The chain carries TRBV29-1 and TRBJ2-3; 8 nucleotides agree with TRBD2. The CDR3 runs to 16 residues. In germline, CDR1 is SQVTM, CDR2 ANQGSEA. With 1 base clipped from V and 4 bases from J, the junction kept 10 bases outside the gene matches. CDR3 loop: CSVEAGGLGRADTQYF. CDR3 bases read: TGCAGCGTTGAAGCGGGGGGTCTCGGGAGGGCAGATACG.

Concerning this clone itself: The CDR3 is cut off 3 residues early in the read; its end comes from the germline J gene. The chain employs TRBV11-3 and TRBJ2-3; maybe TRBD2 (6 bases). Germline V gene lookup returns CDR1 SGHNT and CDR2 YENEEA. The CDR3 has 13 residues. V was shortened by 1 base and J by 6 bases, with 8 bases between the two germline ends. Incomplete CDR3 DNA: TGTGCCAGCAGCTTAGGACTAGAGGATACG. This gives the protein CASSLGLEDT. From start to end, the CDR3 is CASSLGLEDTQYF. The complete variable domain, with remaining parts taken from reference TRBV11-3 and TRBJ2-3, reads EAGVVQSPRYKIIEKKQPVAFWCNPISGHNTLYWYLQNLGQGPELLIRYENEEAVDDSQLPKDRFSAERLKGVDSTLKIQPAELGDSAVYLCASSLGLEDTQYFGPGTRLTVL.

With regard to this clone: The read ends 3 residues shy of where the CDR3 ends; the end is completed using the germline J gene. V gene TRBV29-1 combines with J gene TRBJ2-7, with D possibly TRBD1 on 6 matching bases. Trimming cost V 7 bases and J 3 bases, with 13 bases left between them. The CDR3 is made up of 12 amino acids. Germline CDR1 and CDR2: SQVTM and ANQGSEA. The part of the CDR3 DNA that was read is TGCAGCGCCCGGACAGAAATCTACGAG. Protein sequence: CSARTEIYE. The entire CDR3 protein reads CSARTEIYEQYF.